What follows is one T cell receptor beta chain and its context. Antigen specificity is unknown. The data derive from a study of cytomegalovirus exposure and HLA in healthy donors. The study, taken as a whole, reports: Some TCR beta chains (roughly 160 of them) were listed as cytomegalovirus-associated. A cluster of highly shared sequence variants was likely a sequencing artifact. Later analysis identified a missense DCLRE1C variant that was linked to TCR beta V- and J-gene trimming.

Germline trimming cut 4 bases from V and 9 bases from J; bases unmatched to any gene: 19. CDR3 length equals 19 residues. Per germline, CDR1 MDHEN and CDR2 SYDVKM. PCR primers comprised 60 Vbeta and 13 Jbeta primers. Assay used: immunoSEQ multiplex PCR; TCRdb lists only in-frame clones, some missing. Among 150,000 to 160,000 clones listed, approximately 72% were seen once. The sequence derives from a man aged 18 to 35 in good health and CMV-seronegative. The sample taken for sequencing was PBMCs. V and J are TRBV28 and TRBJ1-6, with TRBD1 matching over 9 bases. CDR3 region: CASSWIRDRAVKLVSPLHF. As DNA, the CDR3 is TGTGCCAGCAGTTGGATCCGGGACAGGGCGGTGAAATTGGTTTCACCCCTCCACTTT.